Each of the 11 T cell receptor beta chains below was sequenced from the same sample in a study of beta chain features in type 1 diabetes (dated by TCRdb to 2016 to 2019). Library method: the immunoSEQ multiplex PCR assay. All of the isolated RNA was reverse transcribed with the High Capacity cDNA Reverse Transcription Kit, so expressed TCRB transcripts were sequenced. TCRdb mirrors the immuneACCESS table, restricted to in-frame sequences. Some clones are absent from its copies; in checked studies, under half trace to an unresolved V gene, and the reason for the others is unknown. The sample table contains a few hundred thousand clones; only one count was recorded for 16% of them. The top ten clones comprise 0.07% to 0.095% of the sample. What the work shows at the level of the full study, not this receptor alone: Type 1 diabetes patients showed a moderate but significant shortening of TCRB CDR3 length in all four CD4+ subsets.

For these receptors, no antigen is known. The sample taken for sequencing was naive CD4+ T cells from blood. The cell subset or site label for this specimen denotes: true naive CD4+ T cells. The receptor source for this set is a man younger than 45 with type 1 diabetes.

This clone was counted only a few times. V is TRBV30 and J is TRBJ2-1; no reliable D call. Deletions cut 8 bases from V and 0 bases from J, with 5 bases between. CDR3 size: 11 residues. Germline values: CDR1 GTSNPN, CDR2 SVGIG (reference sequence). The CDR3, as DNA: TGTGCCGGAGCCTCCTACAATGAGCAGTTCTTC. Translating gives CAGASYNEQFF.

CDR3 sequence (DNA): TGTGCCAGCAGCTTAGCTCCAGGGACAGACTACGAGCAGTACTTC. It encodes CASSLAPGTDYEQYF. The rearrangement links TRBV7-8 to TRBJ2-7, with TRBD1 identical over 7 bases. The CDR3 length is 15 residues. Trimming removed 0 bases from V and 3 bases from J; junction bases left unmatched: 5. The germline V gene encodes CDR1 SGHVS and CDR2 FQNEAQ. The full variable domain, its missing parts supplied by reference TRBV7-8 and TRBJ2-7, is GAGVSQSPRYKVAKRGQDVALRCDPISGHVSLFWYQQALGQGPEFLTYFQNEAQLDKSGLPSDRFFAERPEGSVSTLKIQRTQQEDSAVYLCASSLAPGTDYEQYFGPGTRLTVT.

The chain recombines TRBV15 with TRBJ2-5; D remains unclear. CDR3 length: 13 residues. CDR1 is LNHNV, CDR2 YYDKDF, per germline (reference sequence). Trimming shortened V by 2 bases and J by 5 bases, and 9 bases separated the two germline ends. CDR3 in DNA: TGTGCCACCAGCAGAAACATGGGGGAGACCCAGTACTTC. Protein: CATSRNMGETQYF.

CDR3 bases: TGTGCCAGCAGTCTAGATAGCAATCAGCCCCAGCATTTT. It encodes CASSLDSNQPQHF. This sequence joins TRBV9 and TRBJ1-5; unclear D gene. Germline-derived CDR1 and CDR2 are SGDLS and YYNGEE. Between the trimmed V and J ends, which lost 5 bases and 0 bases, there was a span of 6 bases. The CDR3 is 13 residues long. Drawing the rest from reference TRBV9 and TRBJ1-5, the complete variable domain is DSGVTQTPKHLITATGQRVTLRCSPRSGDLSVYWYQQSLDQGLQFLIQYYNGEERAKGNILERFSAQQFPDLHSELNLSSLELGDSALYFCASSLDSNQPQHFGDGTRLSIL.

The V and J genes are TRBV29-1 and TRBJ2-5; D might be TRBD2 (5 bases). The CDR3 totals 12 residues. Germline lookup yields CDR1 SQVTM and CDR2 ANQGSEA. Trimming stripped 4 bases from V and 2 bases from J, with 8 bases between. The CDR3 here is CSVAAVQETQYF. As DNA, the CDR3 is TGCAGCGTTGCAGCGGTACAAGAGACCCAGTACTTC.

As DNA, the CDR3 is TGTGCCTGGAATACAGGGAGCTATGGCTACACCTTC. It is translated as CAWNTGSYGYTF. The rearrangement uses TRBV30 and TRBJ1-2, with D possibly being TRBD1 (6 bases). V was pared by 4 bases and J by 4 bases, with 10 bases between. The CDR3 length is 12 residues. The germline gives CDR1 GTSNPN, CDR2 SVGIG (reference sequence).

The V gene is TRBV12-5, the J gene TRBJ2-5; tentatively, D is TRBD1 (6 bases). This CDR3 region has 17 residues. Trimming took off 7 bases at V and 0 bases at J, with 21 bases between the two ends. Germline values: CDR1 LGHNT, CDR2 FRNRAP. The CDR3 here is CASAPAPLGGNQETQYF. CDR3 DNA sequence: TGTGCTAGTGCCCCCGCGCCCTTAGGGGGAAACCAAGAGACCCAGTACTTC.

The genes are TRBV14 and TRBJ1-2, with D unresolved. Germline-derived CDR1 and CDR2 are SGHDN and FVKESK. V was cut by 3 bases and J by 2 bases, with 7 bases left in between. There are 13 residues in the CDR3. In DNA, the CDR3 is TGTGCCAGCAGCCATGTTGAGAACTATGGCTACACCTTC. This encodes CASSHVENYGYTF.

The chain uses TRBV9 and TRBJ1-1; unclear D gene. CDR3 length: 16 residues. V lost 1 base, J lost 4 bases, and 17 bases lay in between. Germline V gene sequence: CDR1 SGDLS, CDR2 YYNGEE. DNA of the CDR3: TGTGCCAGCAGCGTAACCGGAGGGCCCCTCGGCACTGAAGCTTTCTTT. Its translation: CASSVTGGPLGTEAFF.

A few counts support this clone. This chain joins TRBV25-1 and TRBJ2-5, with a possible D match to TRBD1 (5 bases). Looked up from germline, CDR1 is MGHDK and CDR2 is SYGVNS. The ends were cut back, 7 bases at V and 5 bases at J, with 14 bases in the middle. This CDR3 is built from 13 residues. The CDR3 region is CASTQGPRETQYF. For the CDR3, the DNA is TGTGCCAGCACTCAGGGTCCGAGGGAGACCCAGTACTTC.

The chain recombines TRBV30 with TRBJ2-1; D gene unclear. Germline CDR1 is GTSNPN and CDR2 is SVGIG (reference sequence). CDR3 size: 12 residues. The V end lost 3 bases, the J end lost 7 bases, and 10 bases lay between the germline ends. The CDR3 DNA sequence: TGTGCCTGGAGAAGGCCAAGGAATGAGCAGTTCTTC. It codes for CAWRRPRNEQFF.